These T cell receptor beta chains were read from a single sample in a study of blood T cell repertoires in COVID-19. Produced via immunoSEQ multiplex PCR; TCRdb's table is partial and in-frame only. The data contain 100,000 to 150,000 clones, more than 70% of them singletons. The sample consisted of peripheral blood. The origin of the receptors is a man at least 80 years old with active or convalescent COVID-19. Each CDR3 is given without its conserved first and last residue. Fields, in order: V gene, CDR3 protein.

>TRBV3-1/TRBV3-2
ASSQVPSAGGRETQY
>TRBV21-1
ASSSLGPPAETQY
>TRBV9
ASSVEGQGRIYGYT
>TRBV5-6
ASSLAGSQPNYGYT
>TRBV7-3
ASSPTASSGANVLT
>TRBV6-5
ASSYSRGSQETQY
>TRBV4-3
ASSQDISYNEQF
>TRBV6-2/TRBV6-3
ASSDQRQRSYEQY
>TRBV29-1
SVVQSLGEKLF
>TRBV29-1
SVVAGTGGIAGNTIY
>TRBV12-3/TRBV12-4
ASSLGSPYEQY
>TRBV29-1
SVVLGLAGVDNEQF
>TRBV18
ASSPRGPDGEAQY
>TRBV10-3
AISESQGRTEAF
>TRBV5-8
ASSLVRASGQVDQPQH
>TRBV7-8
ASTHGQNTEAF